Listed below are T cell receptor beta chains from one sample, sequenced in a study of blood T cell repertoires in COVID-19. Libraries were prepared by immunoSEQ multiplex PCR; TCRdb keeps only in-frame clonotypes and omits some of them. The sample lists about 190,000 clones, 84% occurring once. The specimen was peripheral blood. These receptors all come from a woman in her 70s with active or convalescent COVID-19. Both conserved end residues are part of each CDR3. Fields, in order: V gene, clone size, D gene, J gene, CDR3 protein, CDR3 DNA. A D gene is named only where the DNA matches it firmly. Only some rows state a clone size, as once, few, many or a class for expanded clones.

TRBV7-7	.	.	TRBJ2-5	CASSQPGLAAETQYF	TGTGCCAGCAGCCAACCGGGACTCGCGGCGGAGACCCAGTACTTC
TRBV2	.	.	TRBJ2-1	CASSLGGGHNEQFF	TGTGCCAGCAGTCTTGGGGGGGGCCACAATGAGCAGTTCTTC
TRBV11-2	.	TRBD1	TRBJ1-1	CASSDDRGSTEAFF	TGTGCCAGCAGCGACGACAGGGGAAGCACTGAAGCTTTCTTT
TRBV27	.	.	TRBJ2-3	CASSYKPTATDTQYF	TGTGCCAGCAGTTACAAACCGACAGCGACAGATACGCAGTATTTT
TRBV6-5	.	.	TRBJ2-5	CASASQGYETQYF	TGTGCCAGCGCCTCGCAGGGGTATGAGACCCAGTACTTC
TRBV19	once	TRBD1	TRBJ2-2	CASSKDRGNTGELFF	TGTGCCAGTAGTAAGGACAGGGGGAACACCGGGGAGCTGTTTTTT
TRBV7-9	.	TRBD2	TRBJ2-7	CASSLTSVEQYF	TGTGCCAGCAGCCTCACTAGCGTCGAGCAGTACTTC
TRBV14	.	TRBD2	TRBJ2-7	CASSQGLALKWEQYF	TGTGCCAGCAGCCAGGGACTAGCGTTAAAGTGGGAGCAGTACTTC
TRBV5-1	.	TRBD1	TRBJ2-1	CASSPGTGSYNEQFF	TGCGCCAGCAGCCCCGGGACAGGGTCCTACAATGAGCAGTTCTTC
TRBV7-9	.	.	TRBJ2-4	CASSFSEANIQYF	TGTGCCAGCAGCTTTTCGGAGGCAAACATTCAGTACTTC
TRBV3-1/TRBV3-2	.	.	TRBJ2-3	CASSQGIRQEADTQYF	TGTGCCAGCAGCCAAGGGATTCGACAGGAGGCAGATACGCAGTATTTT
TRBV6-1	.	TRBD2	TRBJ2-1	CASSGQTSGGPREQFF	TGTGCCAGCAGTGGCCAGACTAGCGGAGGGCCTCGGGAGCAGTTCTTC
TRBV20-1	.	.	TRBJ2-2	CSALQSGELFF	TGCAGTGCTTTACAGTCCGGGGAGCTGTTTTTT
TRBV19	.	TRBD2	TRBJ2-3	CASSKGLAGERGTDTQYF	TGTGCCAGTAGTAAGGGACTAGCGGGAGAAAGAGGAACAGATACGCAGTATTTT
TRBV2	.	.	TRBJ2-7	CASSDLSSYEQYF	TGTGCCAGCAGTGATTTGAGCTCCTACGAGCAGTACTTC
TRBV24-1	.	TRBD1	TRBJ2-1	CATSDPGGQRNEQFF	TGTGCCACCAGTGATCCAGGGGGCCAGCGGAATGAGCAGTTCTTC
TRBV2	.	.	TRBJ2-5	CASRAQETQYF	TGTGCCAGCAGGGCCCAAGAGACCCAGTACTTC
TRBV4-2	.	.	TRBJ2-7	CASSQDPGQLSYEQYF	TGTGCCAGCAGCCAAGATCCGGGACAACTCTCCTACGAGCAGTACTTC
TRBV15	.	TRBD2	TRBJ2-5	CATSGGLAGGETQYF	TGTGCCACCAGCGGGGGACTAGCGGGGGGAGAGACCCAGTACTTC
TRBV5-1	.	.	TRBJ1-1	CASSPVLGVRGTEAFF	TGCGCCAGCAGCCCCGTGCTAGGGGTACGTGGCACTGAAGCTTTCTTT
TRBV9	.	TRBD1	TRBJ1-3	CASSVTGGFGNTIYF	TGTGCCAGCAGCGTTACAGGGGGCTTTGGAAACACCATATATTTT
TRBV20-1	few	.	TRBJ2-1	CSATVYNEQFF	TGCAGTGCTACCGTTTACAATGAGCAGTTCTTC
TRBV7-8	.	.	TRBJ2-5	CASSFRGETQYF	TGTGCCAGCAGCTTCAGAGGCGAGACCCAGTACTTC
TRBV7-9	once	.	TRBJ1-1	CASSLNGNTEAFF	TGTGCCAGCAGCTTAAACGGGAACACTGAAGCTTTCTTT
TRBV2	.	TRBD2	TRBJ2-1	CASTQTGLAGAGVNEQFF	TGTGCCAGCACCCAGACCGGACTAGCGGGAGCAGGCGTCAATGAGCAGTTCTTC
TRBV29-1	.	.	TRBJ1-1	CSVGTDSEAFF	TGCAGCGTTGGGACAGACTCTGAAGCTTTCTTT
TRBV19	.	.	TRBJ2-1	CASSMSAGRGQFF	TGTGCCAGTAGTATGAGCGCCGGTCGAGGGCAGTTCTTC
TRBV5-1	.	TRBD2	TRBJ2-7	CASSLGSWGGQYEQYF	TGCGCCAGCAGCTTGGGGTCTTGGGGGGGTCAATACGAGCAGTACTTC
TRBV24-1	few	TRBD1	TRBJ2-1	CATRDRGDNEQFF	TGTGCCACCAGGGACAGGGGGGACAATGAGCAGTTCTTC
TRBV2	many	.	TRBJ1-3	CASSDGGASGNTIYF	TGTGCCAGCAGTGATGGGGGGGCCTCTGGAAACACCATATATTTT
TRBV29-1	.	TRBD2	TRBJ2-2	CSVPLAGGLGGELFF	TGCAGCGTACCCCTAGCGGGAGGGCTCGGCGGGGAGCTGTTTTTT
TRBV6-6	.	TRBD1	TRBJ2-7	CASRSTGRNYEQYF	TGTGCCAGCAGGTCGACAGGGCGAAACTACGAGCAGTACTTC
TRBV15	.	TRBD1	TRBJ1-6	CATSRDRPGTAASSYNSPLHF	TGTGCCACCAGCAGAGATCGCCCCGGGACAGCTGCTAGCTCCTATAATTCACCCCTCCACTTT
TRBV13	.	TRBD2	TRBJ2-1	CASSSGTRVSGFTYNEQFF	TGTGCCAGCAGCTCCGGGACTAGGGTGTCGGGGTTTACTTACAATGAGCAGTTCTTC
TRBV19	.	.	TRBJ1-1	CASSIRGALALNTEAFF	TGTGCCAGTAGTATTCGGGGAGCCTTGGCCCTGAACACTGAAGCTTTCTTT
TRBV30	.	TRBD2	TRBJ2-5	CAWRKAGVETQYF	TGTGCCTGGAGAAAAGCGGGAGTAGAGACCCAGTACTTC
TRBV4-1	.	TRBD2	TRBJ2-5	CASSFREGRETQYF	TGCGCCAGCAGCTTCCGGGAGGGCCGAGAGACCCAGTACTTC
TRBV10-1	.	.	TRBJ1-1	CASSRNQNTEAFF	TGCGCCAGCAGCAGGAACCAGAACACTGAAGCTTTCTTT
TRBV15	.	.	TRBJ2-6	CATSRDPLSGGSGANVLTF	TGTGCCACCAGCAGAGATCCCCTATCGGGTGGCTCTGGGGCCAACGTCCTGACTTTC
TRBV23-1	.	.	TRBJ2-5	CASSPQAQETQYF	TGCGCCAGCAGTCCGCAGGCGCAAGAGACCCAGTACTTC